Listed below are T cell receptor beta chains from one sample, sequenced in a study of memory CD4+ T cells and cytomegalovirus serostatus. TCRdb's table, derived via immunoSEQ multiplex PCR, lists solely in-frame clones and lacks some. The sample holds about 59,000 clones; about 81% are singletons and the top ten take 1.1%. The sequenced sample consisted of memory CD4+ T cells from blood. Receptor source: an adult in good health and CMV-seronegative. Each CDR3 is given with its conserved first and last residue. Each record gives: V gene, D gene, clone size, J gene, CDR3 DNA, CDR3 protein. A D gene is named only where the DNA matches it firmly. Clone size is shown for a subset of rows, as once, few, many or a class of expanded clone.

TRBV7-8	TRBD1	-	TRBJ1-5	TGTGCCAGCAGCACCCCCGGGACAGGGTTTCAGCCCCAGCATTTT	CASSTPGTGFQPQHF
TRBV27	-	-	TRBJ2-1	TGTGCCAGCAAGGTCACACCAATAGGCTACAATGAGCAGTTCTTC	CASKVTPIGYNEQFF
TRBV7-2	-	-	TRBJ2-1	TGTGCCAGCAGCTTATGGGGGGATGAGCAGTTCTTC	CASSLWGDEQFF
TRBV4-3	TRBD1	few	TRBJ2-2	TGCGCCAGCAGCCCCTATGCCGCGAGGACAGGGGGGAACACCGGGGAGCTGTTTTTT	CASSPYAARTGGNTGELFF
TRBV6-6	-	few	TRBJ1-2	TGTGCCAGCAGTCCCGGACTAAACTATGGCTACACCTTC	CASSPGLNYGYTF
TRBV29-1	-	-	TRBJ1-1	TGCAGCGTTTCCCCCGCAAGGATGAGGAAGTACACTGAAGCTTTCTTT	CSVSPARMRKYTEAFF
TRBV5-1	-	-	TRBJ1-3	TGCGCCAGCAGCTTGGAGTCTGCTGGAAACACCATATATTTT	CASSLESAGNTIYF
TRBV2	-	-	TRBJ1-6	TGTGCCAGCAGACCTATTGGTAGTCGAAATTCACCCCTCCACTTT	CASRPIGSRNSPLHF
TRBV5-8	-	-	TRBJ2-2	TGTGCCAGCAGCTTAGGGGACACCGGGGAGCTGTTTTTT	CASSLGDTGELFF
TRBV14	TRBD1	-	TRBJ2-5	TGTGCCAGCAGCCAAGTCAACGCCAGGGGGCAGGTCCAGTACTTC	CASSQVNARGQVQYF
TRBV5-1	-	once	TRBJ2-1	TGCGCCAGCAGCTTGGCCAACCGTGAGCAGTTCTTC	CASSLANREQFF
TRBV4-1	-	-	TRBJ2-1	TGCGCCAGCAGCTCCGTCGAAGTGAGCCTAGGGTACAATGAGCAGTTCTTC	CASSSVEVSLGYNEQFF
TRBV5-6	-	-	TRBJ2-5	TGTGCCAGCAGCCGAACAGGGATGGGAGAGACCCAGTACTTC	CASSRTGMGETQYF
TRBV7-9	TRBD2	-	TRBJ2-5	TGTGCCAGCAGCCCATGGAGTAGCGGGAGGAAACAGACCCAGTACTTC	CASSPWSSGRKQTQYF
TRBV4-1	TRBD1	-	TRBJ2-6	TGCGCCAGCAGCCAAGATGACAGGGTGTTGGCTGGGGCCAACGTCCTGACTTTC	CASSQDDRVLAGANVLTF
TRBV27	-	-	TRBJ2-3	TGTGCCAGCAGGCGAGGGGAGAGACTTCCGGGAGATACGCAGTATTTT	CASRRGERLPGDTQYF
TRBV4-2	TRBD2	-	TRBJ2-2	TGTGCCAGCAGCCCCCCCGGGACTAGGGACACCGGGGAGCTGTTTTTT	CASSPPGTRDTGELFF
TRBV6-1	TRBD1	few	TRBJ2-7	TGTGCCAGCAATCAACGGGGACAGGCCCCGCAGTACTTC	CASNQRGQAPQYF
TRBV4-1	-	-	TRBJ1-4	TGCGCCAGCAGCCAAGGATGGGACCCAAGGCTGTTTTTT	CASSQGWDPRLFF
TRBV7-2	TRBD1	-	TRBJ2-1	TGTGCCAGCAGCTCGGACAGGGGGATCGATGAGCAGTTCTTC	CASSSDRGIDEQFF
TRBV29-1	TRBD1	-	TRBJ1-1	TGCAGCGCACGGACAGGGAGGACTGAAGCTTTCTTT	CSARTGRTEAFF
TRBV7-9	-	-	TRBJ2-3	TGTGCCAGTCCATACCAAGATACGCAGTATTTT	CASPYQDTQYF
TRBV7-2	TRBD1	-	TRBJ1-1	TGTGCCAGCAGCGCAAGACAGGGGAACACTGAAGCTTTCTTT	CASSARQGNTEAFF
TRBV29-1	-	few	TRBJ1-2	TGCAGCGTTGAAGTCCCGAGGGGCGACTATGGCTACACCTTC	CSVEVPRGDYGYTF
TRBV18	TRBD2	-	TRBJ2-5	TGTGCCAGCTCAGGGGGACTAAAAGAGACCCAGTACTTC	CASSGGLKETQYF
TRBV5-6	-	-	TRBJ2-7	TGTGCCAGCAGCTCAGGGGTCGGCGAGCAGTACTTC	CASSSGVGEQYF
TRBV5-4	TRBD2	-	TRBJ2-3	TGTGCCAGCAGCTGGACCGTAGCGGGAGATACGCAGTATTTT	CASSWTVAGDTQYF
TRBV27	-	-	TRBJ1-1	TGTGCCAGCAGTTTCGCAGGCGGCACTGAAGCTTTCTTT	CASSFAGGTEAFF
TRBV10-3	-	once	TRBJ2-3	TGTGCCATCAAGGAGGAGTTGAGCACAGATACGCAGTATTTT	CAIKEELSTDTQYF
TRBV7-2	-	-	TRBJ1-3	TGTGCCAGCAGGCGACAGGGAAACACCATATATTTT	CASRRQGNTIYF
TRBV19	-	once	TRBJ1-3	TGTGCCAGTAGTATCTCCGGCTCTGGAAACACCATATATTTT	CASSISGSGNTIYF
TRBV27	-	few	TRBJ1-5	TGTGCCAGCAGTTTTGAGGGATACAATCAGCCCCAGCATTTT	CASSFEGYNQPQHF
TRBV7-7	TRBD2	once	TRBJ2-1	TGTGCTAGCAGCTTAAGTAGCGGGAGGGCCGCCTACAATGAGCAGTTCTTC	CASSLSSGRAAYNEQFF
TRBV19	TRBD2	-	TRBJ2-5	TGTGCCAGTAGTATCTCTAGCGGGAGAGGAGAGACCCAGTACTTC	CASSISSGRGETQYF
TRBV5-4	-	-	TRBJ1-2	TGTGCCAGCAGCCGGGACTGGGGGAACTATGGCTACACCTTC	CASSRDWGNYGYTF
TRBV11-2	-	few	TRBJ2-7	TGTGCCAGCAGCCCATATAACGCCGGGACAACTAAGTGGCAGTACTTC	CASSPYNAGTTKWQYF
TRBV10-2	-	-	TRBJ1-1	TGCGCCAGCAGCGGGCAGCGGAACACTGAAGCTTTCTTT	CASSGQRNTEAFF
TRBV5-4	TRBD2	few	TRBJ2-7	TGTGCCAGCAGCGCAGGACTAGCGGGCTCCTACGAGCAGTACTTC	CASSAGLAGSYEQYF
TRBV28	-	-	TRBJ2-1	TGTGCCAGCAGTTTGGGCGGCTCCTACAATGAGCAGTTCTTC	CASSLGGSYNEQFF
TRBV5-1	TRBD2	once	TRBJ2-1	TGCGCCAGCAGCTTAAAGGCGGGAGGCTACAATGAGCAGTTCTTC	CASSLKAGGYNEQFF
TRBV30	TRBD1	once	TRBJ1-6	TGTGCCTGGATTCCCCGACAGGGACGACTCCACTTT	CAWIPRQGRLHF
TRBV5-1	-	once	TRBJ2-5	TGCGCCAGCAGCTTGACCTACCAAGAGACCCAGTACTTC	CASSLTYQETQYF
TRBV30	-	-	TRBJ1-5	TGTGCCTGGAGTGTACATGAGGTTCAGCCCCAGCATTTT	CAWSVHEVQPQHF
TRBV19	TRBD2	-	TRBJ2-2	TGTGCCAGTAGTATAGACGTAGCGGGAGGGCGGCCCACCGGGGAGCTGTTTTTT	CASSIDVAGGRPTGELFF
TRBV11-3	TRBD1	-	TRBJ2-5	TGTGCCAGCAGCTTACCCGGGACAGCGTCTCGGACCCAGTACTTC	CASSLPGTASRTQYF
TRBV29-1	-	-	TRBJ2-7	TGCAGCGTTGGGCTTTACGAGCAGTACTTC	CSVGLYEQYF
TRBV7-8	-	-	TRBJ1-3	TGTGCCAGCAGCTTAATAACCACCGAGGTTGGAAACACCATATATTTT	CASSLITTEVGNTIYF
TRBV28	-	-	TRBJ2-7	TGTGCCAGCAGCTCAATGCGGCTTTTCGAGCAGTACTTC	CASSSMRLFEQYF
TRBV6-5	TRBD1	-	TRBJ1-1	TGTGCCAGCAGGGAGGGACAGGGCTTGGTATTAGCTTTCTTT	CASREGQGLVLAFF
TRBV7-6	-	-	TRBJ2-3	TGTGCCAGCAGCCGTGGTGGGGGGACCACAGATACGCAGTATTTT	CASSRGGGTTDTQYF